The 20 T cell receptor beta chains below all came from one sample that was sequenced in a study of OX40 agonist ivuxolimab in advanced cancers. This table comes from immunoSEQ multiplex PCR, and its TCRdb copy is limited to in-frame clones, with some not included. The sample has 30,000 to 35,000 clones, more than 75% seen once. The material sequenced was CD4+ or CD8+ T cells sorted from blood, taken in a trial of the OX40 agonist ivuxolimab. The source of these receptors is an adult with an advanced solid tumor such as melanoma, head and neck, liver or kidney cancer.

The chain combines TRBV27 with TRBJ2-7, with 8 bases aligning to TRBD1. The CDR3 extends over 18 amino acids. The germline CDR1 and CDR2 sequences are MNHEY and SMNVEV (reference sequence). V lost 2 bases, J lost 2 bases, and 14 bases stayed unmatched. The CDR3 spells CASSLSAGATGETYEQYF. CDR3 DNA: TGTGCCAGCAGTTTAAGTGCGGGCGCGACAGGGGAAACCTACGAGCAGTACTTC.

On this clone: The junction and the germline gene differ at one end; a read error may be behind it. CDR3 DNA: TGCGCCAGCAACCAAGATCAAGGATCCTATCGAGCCGGGGAGCTGTTTTTT. It translates to CASNQDQGSYRAGELFF. V is TRBV4-1 and J is TRBJ2-2; D is ambiguous. This CDR3 contains 17 residues. The germline V gene has CDR1 MGHRA and CDR2 YSYEKL.

This clone has a handful of counts. The J gene is TRBJ1-5, the V gene TRBV13; tentative D call: TRBD1 (6 bases). The CDR3 contains 15 residues. Germline V gene sequence: CDR1 PRHDT, CDR2 FYEKMQ (reference sequence). Trimming removed 5 bases from V and 0 bases from J, with 11 bases in between. CDR3 region: CASSLSGDSNQPQHF. CDR3 DNA sequence: TGTGCCAGCAGCCTATCAGGGGATAGCAATCAGCCCCAGCATTTT.

The chain recombines TRBV7-8 with TRBJ1-1; D remains unclear. The CDR3 runs 14 residues. Germline loops: CDR1 SGHVS, CDR2 FQNEAQ. V shed 5 bases and J shed 4 bases, with 14 bases lying between them. The CDR3 region has the DNA TGTGCCAGCAGCCTTGCACGGCTCGTCACTGAAGCTTTCTTT. Its protein product is CASSLARLVTEAFF.

The chain joins TRBV7-2 to TRBJ1-4; TRBD1 is a possible D gene (5 bases). Trimming removed 3 bases at V and 5 bases at J, with 13 bases between. The CDR3 loop spans 15 amino acids. Germline CDR1 is SGHTA and CDR2 is FQGNSA. The CDR3 region has the DNA TGTGCCAGCAGCTTCCGAGGGGAGTTGAATGAAAAACTGTTTTTT. This sequence encodes CASSFRGELNEKLFF.

The J gene is TRBJ2-7, the V gene TRBV28, with 8 bases aligning to TRBD1. V lost 3 bases, J lost 1 base, and 5 bases stayed unmatched. Germline lookup yields CDR1 MDHEN and CDR2 SYDVKM. This CDR3 has 15 amino acids. CDR3 protein: CASSFYQGASYEQYF. CDR3 nucleotide sequence: TGTGCCAGCAGTTTTTATCAGGGGGCTTCCTACGAGCAGTACTTC.

The chain combines TRBV15 with TRBJ1-5, with D unresolved. Germline loops: CDR1 LNHNV, CDR2 YYDKDF (reference sequence). The V gene lost 1 base and the J gene lost 1 base, with 8 bases spanning the gap. The CDR3 totals 15 residues. CDR3 bases: TGTGCCACCAGCAGAGTTATGGGAAGCAATCAGCCCCAGCATTTT. Protein sequence: CATSRVMGSNQPQHF.

The chain recombines TRBV9 with TRBJ2-1; D not resolved. Per the germline V gene, CDR1 is SGDLS and CDR2 is YYNGEE. The CDR3 runs to 12 residues. The V end lost 0 bases, the J end lost 6 bases, and 4 bases lay between the germline ends. Here the CDR3 reads CASSVGSNEQFF. In DNA form, the CDR3 reads TGTGCCAGCAGCGTAGGTAGCAATGAGCAGTTCTTC. The full variable domain, with the rest looked up from reference TRBV9 and TRBJ2-1, is DSGVTQTPKHLITATGQRVTLRCSPRSGDLSVYWYQQSLDQGLQFLIQYYNGEERAKGNILERFSAQQFPDLHSELNLSSLELGDSALYFCASSVGSNEQFFGPGTRLTVL.

V is TRBV4-1 and J is TRBJ2-5, with 10 positions matching TRBD1. The DNA end is more similar to TRBJ2-7, so the J call may be wrong. CDR3 length: 15 amino acids. Germline values: CDR1 MGHRA, CDR2 YSYEKL. CDR3 residues: CASSQTGTGAYEQYF. CDR3 DNA: TGCGCCAGCAGCCAAACCGGGACAGGGGCCTACGAGCAGTACTTC.

This chain uses TRBV19 with TRBJ1-3; perhaps TRBD1 as D (5 bases). CDR1 is LNHDA, CDR2 SQIVND, per germline (reference sequence). V lost 0 bases and J 3 bases, leaving 12 bases between the germline ends. The CDR3 length is 16 residues. In DNA form, the CDR3 reads TGTGCCAGTAGTATAGAGGGGGAAAAGTATGGAAACACCATATATTTT. Protein sequence: CASSIEGEKYGNTIYF.

By its share, this clone is medium-sized. V and J are TRBV6-5 and TRBJ1-2; D gene uncertain. The CDR3 runs 13 residues. Germline lookup yields CDR1 MNHEY and CDR2 SVGAGI. V was shortened by 4 bases and J by 8 bases, with 14 bases between the two germline ends. The CDR3 protein is CASSSDQDGGYTF. CDR3 coding DNA: TGTGCCAGCAGTTCTGACCAAGATGGGGGCTACACCTTC.

The chain employs TRBV28 and TRBJ2-3; D gene uncertain. V was cut by 2 bases and J by 3 bases, with 15 bases left in between. CDR1 and CDR2 from the germline V gene are MDHEN and SYDVKM. The CDR3 is 16 amino acids. The CDR3 DNA follows: TGTGCCAGCAGTTTAGGGGTGACGCCCCGAACAGATACGCAGTATTTT. This gives the protein CASSLGVTPRTDTQYF.

The chain carries TRBV13 and TRBJ2-1; 11 bases align to TRBD2. The CDR3 covers 15 residues. Germline V lookup: CDR1 PRHDT, CDR2 FYEKMQ (reference sequence). The trim removed 7 bases at V and 3 bases at J, leaving 5 bases unmatched. For the CDR3, the DNA is TGTGCCAGCACGCTGACTAGCGGGGTCTACAATGAGCAGTTCTTC. This codes for CASTLTSGVYNEQFF.

The rearrangement uses TRBV18 and TRBJ2-7; D possibly corresponds to TRBD1 (6 bases). The germline CDR1 and CDR2 sequences are KGHSH and LQKENI. Trimming removed 4 bases from V and 5 bases from J, with 15 bases in between. The CDR3 contains 14 residues. CDR3 nucleotides: TGTGCCAGCTCACTAACAGGGCCAGGCGACGAGCAGTACTTC. As protein: CASSLTGPGDEQYF.

The CDR3 DNA sequence: TGTGCCAGTAGTATAGCGCAGGGACGAAGCAATCAGCCCCAGCATTTT. Translation gives CASSIAQGRSNQPQHF. V gene TRBV19 combines with J gene TRBJ1-5, with D maybe TRBD1 (5 bases). The CDR3 has 16 residues. Looked up from germline, CDR1 is LNHDA and CDR2 is SQIVND (reference sequence). The V end lost 1 base, the J end lost 1 base, and 11 bases lay between the germline ends.

V is TRBV5-6 and J is TRBJ1-2, with a possible D match to TRBD1 (6 bases). The CDR3 consists of 18 residues. Per germline, CDR1 SGHDT and CDR2 YYEEEE. V was clipped by 0 bases and J by 5 bases, with 23 bases between them. The CDR3 is CASSLGSYREGLVYGYTF. Here the CDR3 DNA reads TGTGCCAGCAGCTTGGGATCATACAGGGAAGGATTAGTATATGGCTACACCTTC.

Here the CDR3 DNA reads TGTGCCAGCAGCTTTGAGGACAATCAGCTGTTTTTT. Translation: CASSFEDNQLFF. This chain links TRBV5-4 with TRBJ1-4, with D tentatively TRBD1 (5 bases). There are 12 residues in the CDR3. Trimming took 2 bases from V and 14 from J, leaving 13 bases between them. Looked up from germline, CDR1 is SGHNT and CDR2 is YYREEE (reference sequence).

This chain links TRBV28 with TRBJ2-1, with 7 positions matching TRBD2. The V gene end was trimmed by 7 bases and the J gene end by 2 bases; junction bases not matched to a gene: 11. CDR1 and CDR2 (germline): MDHEN, SYDVKM. The CDR3 is 16 residues long. CDR3: CASIRSGAGPYNEQFF. CDR3 nucleotide sequence: TGTGCCAGCATCCGGAGCGGGGCAGGGCCCTACAATGAGCAGTTCTTC.

The chain recombines TRBV6-5 with TRBJ2-1, with D tentatively TRBD2 (5 bases). This CDR3 is 15 amino acids long. Germline CDR1 and CDR2: MNHEY and SVGAGI. V was cut by 2 bases and J by 4 bases, with 12 bases left in between. The CDR3 sequence is CASSYGLPQYNEQFF. The CDR3 nucleotides read TGTGCCAGCAGTTACGGACTCCCTCAGTACAATGAGCAGTTCTTC.

This clone appeared once. The J gene is TRBJ2-5, the V gene TRBV9, with 14 bases lining up with TRBD2. V gave up 4 bases and J gave up 4 bases; unmatched junction bases: 6. CDR1 is SGDLS, CDR2 YYNGEE, per germline. This CDR3 region has 16 residues. The CDR3 is CASSPGTSGSRETQYF. CDR3 bases: TGTGCCAGCAGCCCCGGGACTAGCGGGAGTAGAGAGACCCAGTACTTC. Complete variable domain (other parts from reference TRBV9 and TRBJ2-5): DSGVTQTPKHLITATGQRVTLRCSPRSGDLSVYWYQQSLDQGLQFLIQYYNGEERAKGNILERFSAQQFPDLHSELNLSSLELGDSALYFCASSPGTSGSRETQYFGPGTRLLVL.